This passage covers 25 T cell receptor beta chains from one sample sequenced in a study of blood T cells in healthy people across ages. With a J-beta primer mix and a sample-barcoded 5' primer, a second PCR ran roughly 6 to 11 cycles. From the 5' RACE reads, TCRdb called clonotypes with MiXCR, one entry per CDR3 protein. In the table there are about 1.8 million distinct CDR3 sequences, roughly 49% of which are singletons. Material for sequencing was blood. The origin of the receptors is a woman aged 40 to 49 in good health.

This chain joins TRBV5-1 and TRBJ2-7; the D is unclear. The CDR3 contains 13 residues. The V end lost 2 bases, the J end lost 2 bases, and 8 bases lay between the germline ends. Germline CDR1 and CDR2: SGHRS and YFSETQ. CDR3 loop: CASSFDTTYEQYF. The CDR3 DNA reads as TGCGCCAGCAGCTTCGACACCACCTACGAGCAGTACTTC.

CDR3 sequence (DNA): TGCAGTCCCCCAGGGGTTATAGTCAAAAACATTCAGTACTTC. Its translation: CSPPGVIVKNIQYF. V is TRBV20-1 and J is TRBJ2-4, with D possibly TRBD1 on 6 matching bases. There are 14 residues in the CDR3. The germline CDR1 and CDR2 sequences are DFQATT and SNEGSKA (reference sequence). Trimming shortened V by 8 bases and J by 3 bases, and 17 bases separated the two germline ends.

The genes are TRBV7-2 and TRBJ2-5; TRBD2 matches 7 bases. The V segment lost 4 bases and the J segment 4 bases; nucleotides outside the gene matches: 6. The V gene's germline CDR1 is SGHTA and CDR2 FQGNSA. There are 14 residues in the CDR3. CDR3 bases: TGTGCCAGCAGCTACCGACTAGCTCCAGAGACCCAGTACTTC. The encoded protein is CASSYRLAPETQYF.

This chain joins TRBV12-3 or TRBV12-4 and TRBJ1-5; 9 nucleotides agree with TRBD1. V was clipped by 7 bases and J by 7 bases; unmatched bases: 8. This CDR3 contains 14 residues. CDR3 sequence (DNA): TGTGCCAGCAATACCGGGACAGGGTCACAGCCCCAGCATTTT. Its translation is CASNTGTGSQPQHF.

The chain is built from TRBV12-3 or TRBV12-4 and TRBJ1-2; D unclear. The V gene lost 8 bases and the J gene lost 0 bases, with 7 bases spanning the gap. This CDR3 comprises 12 residues. CDR3 sequence: CASQDPNYGYTF. Here the CDR3 DNA reads TGTGCCAGCCAAGATCCTAACTATGGCTACACCTTC.

The J gene is TRBJ1-5, the V gene TRBV6-2 or TRBV6-3; TRBD1 matches 8 bases. The CDR3 has 16 amino acids. The V segment lost 5 bases and the J segment 3 bases; nucleotides outside the gene matches: 9. Germline loops: CDR1 MNHEY, CDR2 SVGEGT. CDR3 nucleotide sequence: TGTGCCAGCAGTGCCCAGGGGGCCCTGTCCAATCAGCCCCAGCATTTT. Encoded protein: CASSAQGALSNQPQHF.

V usage is TRBV5-5 and J usage is TRBJ2-1; possibly TRBD1 for D (6 bases). V was trimmed by 7 bases and J by 1 base, leaving 15 bases between them. Germline V gene lookup returns CDR1 SGHKS and CDR2 YYEKEE (reference sequence). The CDR3 has 15 amino acids. As DNA, the CDR3 is TGTGCCAGCGATAGGGGGACGACGTCCTACAATGAGCAGTTCTTC. Its protein product is CASDRGTTSYNEQFF.

The rearrangement joins TRBV3-1 to TRBJ2-3; 14 bases map to TRBD2. Germline lookup yields CDR1 LGHDT and CDR2 YNNKEL (reference sequence). This CDR3 spans 22 amino acids. V shed 0 bases and J 1 base; nucleotides not matched to a gene: 15. The chain's CDR3 is CASSQDLVTSGGAVIGTDTQYF. Written as DNA, the CDR3 is TGTGCCAGCAGCCAAGATCTTGTGACTAGCGGGGGGGCCGTGATTGGCACAGATACGCAGTATTTT.

This clonotype was seen more than once but under ten times. The rearrangement uses TRBV7-8 and TRBJ1-4, with TRBD1 matching over 7 bases. Looked up from germline, CDR1 is SGHVS and CDR2 is FQNEAQ. The CDR3 has 16 amino acids. Trimming removed 6 bases from V and 0 bases from J; junction bases left unmatched: 7. The CDR3 region is CASSPSRGSTNEKLFF. The CDR3 region has the DNA TGTGCCAGCAGTCCTAGCAGGGGGTCAACTAATGAAAAACTGTTTTTT.

The CDR3 coding sequence is TGTGCCAGCAGTTTAGGGGGGCTCGTCTCCTACAATGAGCAGTTCTTC. It encodes CASSLGGLVSYNEQFF. V is TRBV28 and J is TRBJ2-1; D tentatively fits TRBD1 or TRBD2 (6 bases each). The CDR3 extends over 16 amino acids. CDR1 and CDR2 from the germline V gene are MDHEN and SYDVKM. Trimming stripped 2 bases from V and 0 bases from J, with 11 bases between.

This sequence joins TRBV20-1 and TRBJ2-7; 11 nucleotides align to TRBD1. Germline V CDR1 and CDR2: DFQATT, SNEGSKA (reference sequence). The V and J ends lost 5 bases and 7 bases, in that order; junction bases with no gene match: 7. The CDR3 is 13 amino acids. DNA of the CDR3: TGCAGTGCTCCGGGACAGGGGGAAGGGGAGCAGTACTTC. Its protein is CSAPGQGEGEQYF.

This clonotype has just a few counts. The J gene is TRBJ2-4, the V gene TRBV28; 9 bases align to TRBD1. The V and J ends lost 7 bases and 4 bases, in that order; junction bases with no gene match: 5. Germline V lookup: CDR1 MDHEN, CDR2 SYDVKM. This CDR3 region has 14 residues. Here the CDR3 DNA reads TGTGCCAGCAACATAGGGACAGGGAAAAACATTCAGTACTTC. This gives the protein CASNIGTGKNIQYF.

The V gene is TRBV4-3, the J gene TRBJ1-5, with D hard to call. Trimming took 1 base from V and 7 from J, leaving 14 bases between them. The CDR3 spans 15 residues. Germline CDR1 is LGHNA and CDR2 is YSLEER. This CDR3 is CASSQAASGGQPQHF. The DNA of the CDR3 is TGCGCCAGCAGCCAAGCCGCCTCCGGAGGACAGCCCCAGCATTTT.

The chain uses TRBV5-1 and TRBJ2-5, with TRBD2 as a possible D gene (6 bases). There are 13 residues in the CDR3. Germline values: CDR1 SGHRS, CDR2 YFSETQ. Between the trimmed V and J ends, which lost 3 bases and 5 bases, there was a span of 11 bases. In DNA form, the CDR3 reads TGCGCCAGCAGCTGCGGCGGGGAGGAGACCCAGTACTTC. This codes for CASSCGGEETQYF.

The rearrangement joins TRBV6-2 or TRBV6-3 to TRBJ2-5, with 10 bases identical to TRBD2. This CDR3 region has 12 residues. CDR1 and CDR2 (germline): MNHEY, SVGEGT. Trimming removed 11 bases from V and 3 bases from J; junction bases left unmatched: 3. The chain's CDR3 is CARTSGEETQYF. CDR3 DNA sequence: TGTGCCCGTACTAGCGGGGAAGAGACCCAGTACTTC.

A note on this clonotype: A read error may be the cause here, since a much bigger clone is one base away. The chain carries TRBV6-2 or TRBV6-3 and TRBJ2-1; D might be TRBD1 or TRBD2, each matching 6 bases. This CDR3 is built from 12 residues. Germline CDR1 is MNHEY and CDR2 is SVGEGT. CDR3: CASSRGDNKQFF. DNA of the CDR3: TGTGCCAGCAGTAGGGGGGACAATAAGCAGTTCTTC.

V is TRBV28 and J is TRBJ2-5; the D gene is possibly TRBD2 (6 bases). The V end lost 8 bases, the J end lost 3 bases, and 10 bases lay between the germline ends. The germline CDR1 and CDR2 sequences are MDHEN and SYDVKM. The CDR3 extends over 12 amino acids. In nucleotides, the CDR3 is TGTGCCAGCGGCGCGGGAAAAGAGACCCAGTACTTC. The encoded protein is CASGAGKETQYF.

This clonotype was counted a few times. The V gene is TRBV28, the J gene TRBJ2-5; D is unclear. Looked up from germline, CDR1 is MDHEN and CDR2 is SYDVKM. The CDR3 length is 13 residues. V was pared by 3 bases and J by 8 bases, with 13 bases between. For the CDR3, the DNA is TGTGCCAGCAGTTTCACCGCACCAAGAACCCAGTACTTC. Translation gives CASSFTAPRTQYF.

This chain uses TRBV20-1 with TRBJ2-5, with 9 bases that match TRBD2. The length of the CDR3 is 14 residues. Germline loops: CDR1 DFQATT, CDR2 SNEGSKA (reference sequence). Losses at the gene ends were 4 bases for V and 11 bases for J; bases not matched to a gene: 14. In DNA, the CDR3 is TGCAGTGCTATGCGGGAGGGCCGTCTCAATGAGCAGTACTTC. Translated: CSAMREGRLNEQYF.

The V call is TRBV18, the J call TRBJ2-5; no clear D. Trimming shortened V by 0 bases and J by 4 bases, and 12 bases separated the two germline ends. In germline, CDR1 is KGHSH, CDR2 LQKENI. The CDR3 spans 15 residues. For the CDR3, the DNA is TGTGCCAGCTCACCACCGAAAACAAATTTAGAGACCCAGTACTTC. This encodes CASSPPKTNLETQYF.

To note about this clonotype: At one end, the junction sequence differs from germline, possibly due to a read error. The gene calls are TRBV5-1 and TRBJ2-5, with TRBD2 as a possible D gene (6 bases). The CDR3 is 14 amino acids. The V gene's germline CDR1 is SGHRS and CDR2 YFSETQ. CDR3 sequence (DNA): TGCGCCGGCAGCTCGGACTATAGGCAAGAGACCCAGTACTTC. Translated: CAGSSDYRQETQYF.

The chain joins TRBV27 to TRBJ2-7; the D gene is possibly TRBD1 (7 bases). The V gene lost 5 bases and the J gene lost 2 bases, with 13 bases spanning the gap. Germline lookup yields CDR1 MNHEY and CDR2 SMNVEV (reference sequence). The CDR3 length is 14 residues. This chain's CDR3 is CASSARGQPYEQYF. The CDR3 DNA follows: TGTGCCAGCAGTGCGCGGGGACAGCCCTACGAGCAGTACTTC.

This clonotype occurred a few times. J is TRBJ1-5 and V is TRBV4-3; D uncertain. The V gene lost 4 bases and the J gene lost 0 bases, with 10 bases spanning the gap. This CDR3 contains 15 residues. Germline V gene sequence: CDR1 LGHNA, CDR2 YSLEER. The CDR3 here is CASSLHTDSNQPQHF. DNA of the CDR3: TGCGCCAGCAGCCTCCACACTGATAGCAATCAGCCCCAGCATTTT.

The chain employs TRBV6-5 and TRBJ2-4; 11 bases map to TRBD2. The closer fit of TRBJ2-5 to the DNA end suggests the J call may be wrong. Germline CDR1 reads MNHEY; CDR2 reads SVGAGI. This CDR3 has 16 amino acids. The CDR3 is CASSYFSGGGGETQYF. CDR3 nucleotides: TGTGCCAGCAGTTATTTTAGCGGGGGGGGAGGAGAGACCCAGTACTTC.

V is TRBV7-2 and J is TRBJ2-3; no definite D call. Germline CDR1 and CDR2: SGHTA and FQGNSA. V was trimmed by 1 base and J by 5 bases, leaving 4 bases between them. The CDR3 has 12 amino acids. For the CDR3, the DNA is TGTGCCAGCAGCTTAGACCAAGATACGCAGTATTTT. It yields the protein CASSLDQDTQYF.